This T cell receptor beta chain appears in the sequencing data of a study of blood T cell repertoires in COVID-19. Across the whole study: Sources were T cells, B-cell-depleted T cells, or PBMCs; the material itself was cDNA or gDNA.

Some clones are missing from TCRdb's copy, which holds only in-frame ones; the method was immunoSEQ multiplex PCR. The sample consists of around 390,000 clones, about 86% of them appearing once. There are 15 residues in the CDR3. The V end lost 0 bases, the J end lost 0 bases, and 9 bases lay between the germline ends. The germline V gene has CDR1 LGHDT and CDR2 YNNKEL (reference sequence). Individuals drawn from 24 US areas were about 18 to 95 years old. The sample comprised PBMCs or T cells enriched from blood (not recorded which). The source is a woman in her 50s who had recovered from COVID-19. The rearrangement uses TRBV3-1 (or the pseudogene TRBV3-2) and TRBJ2-7; D is perhaps TRBD2 (7 bases). CDR3 nucleotide sequence: TGTGCCAGCAGCCAAGAGGGGGGGCCCTCCTACGAGCAGTACTTC. Protein product: CASSQEGGPSYEQYF.